The clone carrying this T cell receptor (beta chain) was observed at least ten times. What it binds is unknown. The data originate from a study of Graves' ophthalmopathy and Graves' hyperthyroidism. The overall study: Stable hyperthyroidism meant no ophthalmopathy within 18 months of follow-up.

General study findings and limits: Among thyroid clonotypes expanded above 0.001 frequency, most also appeared in blood.

Per the germline V gene, CDR1 is DFQATT and CDR2 is SNEGSKA (reference sequence). Trimming shortened V by 0 bases and J by 3 bases, and 18 bases separated the two germline ends. The CDR3 spans 17 residues. Amplified material comprised TCR beta CDR3 regions derived from RNA transcripts. RT-PCR with HTBI primers came first, then second-round multiplex PCR. TCRdb ran MiXCR on the multiplex PCR reads and lists one entry per CDR3 protein. This table holds over a million distinct CDR3 sequences, less than 45% found once. The chain links TRBV20-1 to TRBJ1-5; TRBD1 might be the D (6 bases). The sequenced sample consisted of peripheral blood or thyroid tissue (not recorded which). The sequence was collected from an adult man with Graves' hyperthyroidism. CDR3 DNA: TGCAGTGCTAGAGACATAACAGGGTCAGGGGTCAATCAGCCCCAGCATTTT. Protein product: CSARDITGSGVNQPQHF.